The sequence of this T cell receptor beta chain was determined in a study of control samples from healthy donors and cancer patients. TCRdb keeps only in-frame clones here, not all; method: immunoSEQ multiplex PCR. The table records approximately 40,000 clones, over 65% of them present only once. Comments on this clone: The same CDR3 is also encoded by other DNA sequences in this sample.

The CDR3 runs 12 residues. Trimming cost V 3 bases and J 5 bases, with 5 bases left between them. CDR1 and CDR2 (germline): SGHVS, FQNEAQ. The sequence derives from a male donor with melanoma. The sequencing sample was made of formalin-fixed, paraffin-embedded tissue. The J gene is TRBJ1-5, the V gene TRBV7-8, with D unclear. CDR3 DNA: TGTGCCAGCAGCTTCGGGGATCAGCCCCAGCATTTT. This translates into CASSFGDQPQHF. The variable domain in full, completed from reference TRBV7-8 and TRBJ1-5, reads GAGVSQSPRYKVAKRGQDVALRCDPISGHVSLFWYQQALGQGPEFLTYFQNEAQLDKSGLPSDRFFAERPEGSVSTLKIQRTQQEDSAVYLCASSFGDQPQHFGDGTRLSIL.